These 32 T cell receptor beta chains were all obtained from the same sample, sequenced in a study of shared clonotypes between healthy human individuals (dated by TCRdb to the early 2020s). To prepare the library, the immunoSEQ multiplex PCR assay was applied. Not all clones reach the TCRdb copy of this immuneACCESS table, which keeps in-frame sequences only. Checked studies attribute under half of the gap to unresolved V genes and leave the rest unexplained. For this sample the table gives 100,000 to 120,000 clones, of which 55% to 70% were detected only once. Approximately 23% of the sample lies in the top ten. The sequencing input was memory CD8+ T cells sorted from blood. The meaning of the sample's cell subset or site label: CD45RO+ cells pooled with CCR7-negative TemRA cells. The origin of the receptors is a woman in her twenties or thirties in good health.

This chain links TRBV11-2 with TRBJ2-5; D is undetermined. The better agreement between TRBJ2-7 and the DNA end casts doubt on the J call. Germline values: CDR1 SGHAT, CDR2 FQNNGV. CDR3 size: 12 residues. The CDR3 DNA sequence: TGTGCCAGCAGCGCTAGCTCCTACGAGCAGTACTTC. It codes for CASSASSYEQYF.

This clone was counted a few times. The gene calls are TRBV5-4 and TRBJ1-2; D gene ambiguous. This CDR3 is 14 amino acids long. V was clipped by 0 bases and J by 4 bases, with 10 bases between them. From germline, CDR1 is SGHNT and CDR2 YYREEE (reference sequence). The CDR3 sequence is CASSLVRGGYGYTF. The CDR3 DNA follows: TGTGCCAGCAGCTTGGTCCGGGGTGGCTATGGCTACACCTTC.

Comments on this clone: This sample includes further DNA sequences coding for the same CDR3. CDR3 sequence: CASSLASGGYNEQFF. The DNA of the CDR3 is TGCGCCAGCAGCTTGGCCAGCGGGGGTTACAATGAGCAGTTCTTC. The rearrangement joins TRBV5-1 to TRBJ2-1, with 8 bases that match TRBD2. V lost 0 bases to trimming and J lost 4 bases; unmatched junction nucleotides: 3. Germline V gene lookup returns CDR1 SGHRS and CDR2 YFSETQ. The CDR3 runs to 15 residues.

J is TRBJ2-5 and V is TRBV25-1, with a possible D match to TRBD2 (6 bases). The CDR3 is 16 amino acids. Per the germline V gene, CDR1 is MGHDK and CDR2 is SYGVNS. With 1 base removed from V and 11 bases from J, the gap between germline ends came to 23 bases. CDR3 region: CASSESVLGGDQEQYF. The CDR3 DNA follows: TGTGCCAGCAGTGAATCAGTGTTGGGCGGGGACCAGGAGCAGTACTTC.

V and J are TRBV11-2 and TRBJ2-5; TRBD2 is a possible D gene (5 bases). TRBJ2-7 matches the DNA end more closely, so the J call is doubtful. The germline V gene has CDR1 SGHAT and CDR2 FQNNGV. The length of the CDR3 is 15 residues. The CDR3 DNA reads TGTGCCAGCAGCGACCCGAGAGGGTACGGTTACGAGCAGTACTTC. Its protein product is CASSDPRGYGYEQYF.

The CDR3 sequence is CASIDRISYEQYF. The CDR3 DNA reads TGTGCCAGCATTGACCGGATCTCCTACGAGCAGTACTTC. The chain links TRBV2 to TRBJ2-7; no firm D call. Germline V lookup: CDR1 SNHLY, CDR2 FYNNEI. V was shortened by 7 bases and J by 0 bases, with 10 bases between the two germline ends. CDR3 size: 13 residues.

The CDR3 DNA is TGTGCCAGCAGTTACACGGACCCGAGGGTAGGGACCCAGTACTTC. Amino acids: CASSYTDPRVGTQYF. The V gene is TRBV6-5, the J gene TRBJ2-5, with a tentative D call TRBD2 (5 bases). The length of the CDR3 is 15 residues. The V end lost 2 bases, the J end lost 7 bases, and 17 bases lay between the germline ends. Germline V lookup: CDR1 MNHEY, CDR2 SVGAGI.

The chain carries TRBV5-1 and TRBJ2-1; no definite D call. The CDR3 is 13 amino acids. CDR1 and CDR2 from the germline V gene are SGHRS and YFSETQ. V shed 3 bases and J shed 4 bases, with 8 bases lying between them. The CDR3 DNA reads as TGCGCCAGCAGCTGGGCTAAATACAATGAGCAGTTCTTC. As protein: CASSWAKYNEQFF.

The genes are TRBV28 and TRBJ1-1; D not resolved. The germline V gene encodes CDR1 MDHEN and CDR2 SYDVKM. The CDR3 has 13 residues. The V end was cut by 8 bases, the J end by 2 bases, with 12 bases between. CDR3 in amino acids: CASHLTVNTEAFF. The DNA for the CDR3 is TGTGCCAGCCATCTCACAGTCAACACTGAAGCTTTCTTT.

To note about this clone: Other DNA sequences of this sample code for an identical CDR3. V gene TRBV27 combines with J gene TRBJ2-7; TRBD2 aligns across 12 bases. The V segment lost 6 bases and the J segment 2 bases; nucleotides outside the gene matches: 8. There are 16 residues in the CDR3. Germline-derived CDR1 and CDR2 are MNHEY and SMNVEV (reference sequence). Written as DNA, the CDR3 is TGTGCCAGCAGCCCCATTCTAGCGGGAGGGCCCTACGAGCAGTACTTC. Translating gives CASSPILAGGPYEQYF.

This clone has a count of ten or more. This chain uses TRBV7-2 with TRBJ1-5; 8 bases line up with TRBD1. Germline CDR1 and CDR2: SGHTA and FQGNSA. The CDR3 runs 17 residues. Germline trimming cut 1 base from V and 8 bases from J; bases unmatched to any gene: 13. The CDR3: CASSLDRTGICIEPQHF. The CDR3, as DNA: TGTGCCAGCAGCTTAGACCGGACAGGGATTTGTATCGAGCCCCAGCATTTT.

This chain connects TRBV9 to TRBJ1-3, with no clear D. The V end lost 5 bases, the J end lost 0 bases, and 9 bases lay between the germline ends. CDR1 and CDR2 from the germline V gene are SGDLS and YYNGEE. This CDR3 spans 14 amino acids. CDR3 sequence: CASSYGSSGNTIYF. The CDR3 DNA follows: TGTGCCAGCAGTTACGGGAGCTCTGGAAACACCATATATTTT.

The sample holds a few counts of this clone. Here the CDR3 DNA reads TGTGCCAGTAGTAATAGACTGGATAGCGGGGAAGAGACCCAGTACTTC. Its protein product is CASSNRLDSGEETQYF. The chain carries TRBV19 and TRBJ2-5, with TRBD2 identical over 8 bases. The CDR3 has 16 residues. J gave up 3 bases and V 4 bases, and 10 bases lay outside the gene matches. CDR1 is LNHDA, CDR2 SQIVND, per germline (reference sequence). Complete variable domain (other parts from reference TRBV19 and TRBJ2-5): DGGITQSPKYLFRKEGQNVTLSCEQNLNHDAMYWYRQDPGQGLRLIYYSQIVNDFQKGDIAEGYSVSREKKESFPLTVTSAQKNPTAFYLCASSNRLDSGEETQYFGPGTRLLVL.

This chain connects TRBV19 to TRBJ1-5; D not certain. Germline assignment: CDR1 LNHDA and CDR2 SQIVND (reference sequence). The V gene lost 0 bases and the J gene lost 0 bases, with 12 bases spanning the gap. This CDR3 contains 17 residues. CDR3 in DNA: TGTGCCAGTAGTATAGATTCTATCGGTTATAGCAATCAGCCCCAGCATTTT. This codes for CASSIDSIGYSNQPQHF.

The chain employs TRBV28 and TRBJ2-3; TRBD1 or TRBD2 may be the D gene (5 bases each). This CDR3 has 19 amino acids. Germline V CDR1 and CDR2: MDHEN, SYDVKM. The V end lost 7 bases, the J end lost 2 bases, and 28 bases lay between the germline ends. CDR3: CASTRSLARDVEITDTQYF. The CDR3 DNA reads TGTGCCAGCACCAGGAGTTTAGCCCGGGACGTAGAAATCACAGATACGCAGTATTTT.

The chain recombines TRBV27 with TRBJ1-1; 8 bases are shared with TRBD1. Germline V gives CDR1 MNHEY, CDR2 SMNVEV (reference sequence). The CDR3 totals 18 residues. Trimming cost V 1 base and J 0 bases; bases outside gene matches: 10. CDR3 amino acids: CASSLWPGQVGMNTEAFF. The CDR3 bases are TGTGCCAGCAGTTTATGGCCGGGACAGGTAGGTATGAACACTGAAGCTTTCTTT.

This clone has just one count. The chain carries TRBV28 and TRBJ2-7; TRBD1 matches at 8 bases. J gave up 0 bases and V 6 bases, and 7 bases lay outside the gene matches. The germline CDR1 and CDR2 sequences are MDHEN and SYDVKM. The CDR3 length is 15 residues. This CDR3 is CASSGQGYYSYEQYF. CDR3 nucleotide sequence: TGTGCCAGCAGCGGACAGGGCTATTACTCCTACGAGCAGTACTTC.

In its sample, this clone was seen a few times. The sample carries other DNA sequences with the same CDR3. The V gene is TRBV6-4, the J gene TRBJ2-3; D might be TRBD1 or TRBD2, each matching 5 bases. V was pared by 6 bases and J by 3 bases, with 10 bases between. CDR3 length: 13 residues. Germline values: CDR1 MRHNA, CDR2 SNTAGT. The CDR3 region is CASSEGSTDTQYF. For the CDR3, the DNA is TGTGCCAGCAGCGAGGGGTCGACAGATACGCAGTATTTT.

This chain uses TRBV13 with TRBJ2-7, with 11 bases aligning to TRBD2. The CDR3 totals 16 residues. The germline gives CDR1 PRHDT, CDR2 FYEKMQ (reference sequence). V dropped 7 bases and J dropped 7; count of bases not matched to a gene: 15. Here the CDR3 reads CASTQFSGRARWEQYF. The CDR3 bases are TGTGCCAGCACTCAATTTAGCGGGAGGGCCCGGTGGGAGCAGTACTTC.

The CDR3 region has the DNA TGTGCCAGCAGCCCTGGCTGGTGGGATACGCAGTATTTT. This codes for CASSPGWWDTQYF. This chain uses TRBV13 with TRBJ2-3, with D uncertain. This CDR3 is built from 13 residues. Germline V gene lookup returns CDR1 PRHDT and CDR2 FYEKMQ (reference sequence). V lost 5 bases, J lost 6 bases, and 12 bases lay in between.

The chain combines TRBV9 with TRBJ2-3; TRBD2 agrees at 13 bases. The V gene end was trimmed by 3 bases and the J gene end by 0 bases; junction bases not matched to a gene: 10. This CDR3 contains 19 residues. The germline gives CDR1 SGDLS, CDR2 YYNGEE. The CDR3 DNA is TGTGCCAGCAGCGGCCCGCAGCTGGGACTAGCGGGGAGCACAGATACGCAGTATTTT. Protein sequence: CASSGPQLGLAGSTDTQYF.

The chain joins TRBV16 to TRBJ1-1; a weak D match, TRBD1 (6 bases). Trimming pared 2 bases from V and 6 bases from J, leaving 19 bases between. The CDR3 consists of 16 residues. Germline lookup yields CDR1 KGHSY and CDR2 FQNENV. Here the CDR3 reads CASSQILTRGNPEAFF. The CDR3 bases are TGTGCCAGCAGCCAAATCTTAACCAGGGGCAACCCTGAAGCTTTCTTT.

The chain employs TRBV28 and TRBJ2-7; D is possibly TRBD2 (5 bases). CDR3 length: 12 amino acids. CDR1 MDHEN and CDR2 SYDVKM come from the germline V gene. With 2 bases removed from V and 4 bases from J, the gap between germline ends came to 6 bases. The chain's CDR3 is CASSLPGYEQYF. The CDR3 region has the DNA TGTGCCAGCAGTTTACCGGGGTACGAGCAGTACTTC.

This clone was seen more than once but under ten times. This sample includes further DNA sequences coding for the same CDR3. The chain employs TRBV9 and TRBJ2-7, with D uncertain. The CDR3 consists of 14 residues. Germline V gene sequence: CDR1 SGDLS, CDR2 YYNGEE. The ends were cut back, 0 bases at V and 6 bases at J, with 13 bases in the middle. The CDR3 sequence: CASSVGPLGPEQYF. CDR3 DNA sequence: TGTGCCAGCAGCGTAGGGCCCCTAGGCCCCGAGCAGTACTTC.

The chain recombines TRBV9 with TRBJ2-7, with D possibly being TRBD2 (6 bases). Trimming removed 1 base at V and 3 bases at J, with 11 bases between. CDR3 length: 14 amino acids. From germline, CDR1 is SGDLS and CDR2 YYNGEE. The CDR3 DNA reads TGTGCCAGCAGCGTATGGGGGGACCACTACGAGCAGTACTTC. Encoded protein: CASSVWGDHYEQYF. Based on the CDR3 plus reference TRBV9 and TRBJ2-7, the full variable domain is DSGVTQTPKHLITATGQRVTLRCSPRSGDLSVYWYQQSLDQGLQFLIQYYNGEERAKGNILERFSAQQFPDLHSELNLSSLELGDSALYFCASSVWGDHYEQYFGPGTRLTVT.

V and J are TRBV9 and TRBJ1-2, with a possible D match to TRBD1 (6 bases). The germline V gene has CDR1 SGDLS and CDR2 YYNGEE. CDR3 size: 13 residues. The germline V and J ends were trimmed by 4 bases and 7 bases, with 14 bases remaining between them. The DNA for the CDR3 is TGTGCCAGCAGCTTTAGGACAGCTACTGGCTACACCTTC. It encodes CASSFRTATGYTF.

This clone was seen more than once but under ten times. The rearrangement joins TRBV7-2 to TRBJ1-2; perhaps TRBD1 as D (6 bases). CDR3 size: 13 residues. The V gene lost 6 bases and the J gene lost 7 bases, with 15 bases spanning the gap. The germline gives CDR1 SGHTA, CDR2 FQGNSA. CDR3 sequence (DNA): TGTGCCAGCAGACCGACAGGTGTAGTTGGCTACACCTTC. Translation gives CASRPTGVVGYTF.

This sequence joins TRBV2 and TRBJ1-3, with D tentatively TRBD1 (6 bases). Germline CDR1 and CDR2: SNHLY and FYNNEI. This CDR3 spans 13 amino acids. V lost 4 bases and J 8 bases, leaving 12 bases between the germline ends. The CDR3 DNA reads TGTGCCAGCAGTGGGGTACAGGGAGACACCATATATTTT. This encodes CASSGVQGDTIYF.

In nucleotides, the CDR3 is TGTGCCAGTAGTATAGCTCCCGGGACTTCCTACGAGCAGTACTTC. Its protein is CASSIAPGTSYEQYF. This chain joins TRBV19 and TRBJ2-7; perhaps TRBD2 as D (6 bases). Trimming cost V 1 base and J 1 base, with 11 bases left between them. The CDR3 runs to 15 residues. CDR1 and CDR2 (germline): LNHDA, SQIVND (reference sequence).

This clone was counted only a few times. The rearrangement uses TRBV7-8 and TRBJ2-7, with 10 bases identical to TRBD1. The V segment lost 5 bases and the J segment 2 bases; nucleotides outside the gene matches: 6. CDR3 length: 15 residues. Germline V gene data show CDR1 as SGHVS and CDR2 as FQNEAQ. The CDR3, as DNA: TGTGCCAGCAGCCCGAGGACAGGGGGGACCTACGAGCAGTACTTC. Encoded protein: CASSPRTGGTYEQYF.

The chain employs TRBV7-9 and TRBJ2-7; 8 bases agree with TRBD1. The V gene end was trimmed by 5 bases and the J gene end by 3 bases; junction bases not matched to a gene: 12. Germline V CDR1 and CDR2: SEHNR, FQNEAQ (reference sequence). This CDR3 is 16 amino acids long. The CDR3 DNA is TGTGCCAGCAGCCCGGACAGGGTTCTTCTTTTCTACGAGCAGTACTTC. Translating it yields CASSPDRVLLFYEQYF.

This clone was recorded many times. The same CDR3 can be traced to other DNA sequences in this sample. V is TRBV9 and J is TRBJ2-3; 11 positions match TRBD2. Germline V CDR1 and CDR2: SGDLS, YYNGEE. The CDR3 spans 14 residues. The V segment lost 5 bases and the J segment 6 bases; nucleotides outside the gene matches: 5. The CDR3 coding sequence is TGTGCCAGCAGTCTAGCGGGGGGCTCCGATACGCAGTATTTT. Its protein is CASSLAGGSDTQYF. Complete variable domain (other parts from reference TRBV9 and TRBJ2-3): DSGVTQTPKHLITATGQRVTLRCSPRSGDLSVYWYQQSLDQGLQFLIQYYNGEERAKGNILERFSAQQFPDLHSELNLSSLELGDSALYFCASSLAGGSDTQYFGPGTRLTVL.